One and the same sample provided the 7 T cell receptor beta chains below, sequenced in a study of CD8+CD57+ T cells in acquired aplastic anemia. Patients selected for sequencing had displayed CD8+CD57+ cell expansion by flow cytometry. Profiling that covered TCR beta VDJ and CDR3 relied on genomic DNA as its template. TCRdb called the reads again in MiXCR, with one record for every CDR3 protein. The sample lists 400,000 to 600,000 distinct CDR3 sequences, about a third occurring once. Source material: sorted CD4+, CD8+, or CD8+CD57+ T cells (not recorded which) from PBMCs. Source of these receptors: a human donor with aplastic anemia.

The CDR3 region has the DNA TGTGCCAGCAGCCAACTAGACAGGGTGCCTGGGGCCAACGTCCTGACTTTC. Translation: CASSQLDRVPGANVLTF. The rearrangement uses TRBV14 and TRBJ2-6; 7 bases match TRBD1. V lost 2 bases to trimming and J lost 2 bases; unmatched junction nucleotides: 6. The germline V gene encodes CDR1 SGHDN and CDR2 FVKESK. The CDR3 covers 17 residues.

This chain links TRBV7-3 with TRBJ2-2; D uncertain. The CDR3 is 15 amino acids. Germline assignment: CDR1 SGHTA and CDR2 FQGTGA. V dropped 2 bases and J dropped 4 bases, with 11 bases sitting between them. CDR3 loop: CASSLGSNPTGELFF. As DNA, the CDR3 is TGTGCCAGCAGCTTAGGGTCAAACCCCACCGGGGAGCTGTTTTTT.

The rearrangement uses TRBV7-2 and TRBJ1-1, with D unclear. Between the trimmed V and J ends, which lost 5 bases and 3 bases, there was a span of 10 bases. This CDR3 is 13 amino acids long. Per the germline V gene, CDR1 is SGHTA and CDR2 is FQGNSA. For the CDR3, the DNA is TGTGCCAGCAGCCAAGTTTCGTACACTGAAGCTTTCTTT. Encoded protein: CASSQVSYTEAFF.

This clonotype showed up just a few times. Here the CDR3 DNA reads TGTGCCAGCAGCTTAGGAGGAAGCACCCGGAACACTGAAGCTTTCTTT. Amino acid sequence: CASSLGGSTRNTEAFF. V and J are TRBV11-1 and TRBJ1-1; D not resolved. V was pared by 1 base and J by 1 base, with 13 bases between. The V gene's germline CDR1 is SGHAT and CDR2 FQDESV (reference sequence). The CDR3 runs to 16 residues.

This clonotype occurred a few times. The chain combines TRBV19 with TRBJ2-5; 10 bases map to TRBD1. Germline V gives CDR1 LNHDA, CDR2 SQIVND (reference sequence). The CDR3 has 15 residues. After removal of 7 bases from V and 5 bases from J, the junction contained 10 bases not matched to a gene. CDR3 loop: CASMMPGQGKETQYF. CDR3 in DNA: TGTGCCAGTATGATGCCGGGACAGGGGAAGGAGACCCAGTACTTC.

This sequence joins TRBV6-5 and TRBJ1-1; 7 bases line up with TRBD1. After removal of 2 bases from V and 0 bases from J, the junction contained 15 bases not matched to a gene. Germline V gene sequence: CDR1 MNHEY, CDR2 SVGAGI. The CDR3 extends over 19 amino acids. CDR3 DNA sequence: TGTGCCAGCAGTTACCCTATAAAGGTACAGGGGAACATGAACACTGAAGCTTTCTTT. It encodes CASSYPIKVQGNMNTEAFF.

In this sample, this clonotype turned up a few times. The V gene is TRBV30, the J gene TRBJ1-5; D perhaps matches TRBD1 (6 bases). The CDR3 is made up of 13 amino acids. Deletions cut 2 bases from V and 6 bases from J, with 11 bases between. From germline, CDR1 is GTSNPN and CDR2 SVGIG (reference sequence). The chain's CDR3 is CAWSKGGGQPQHF. In DNA form, the CDR3 reads TGTGCCTGGAGTAAAGGAGGGGGTCAGCCCCAGCATTTT.